The rows below give T cell receptor beta chains drawn from one sample of a study of T cell responses to AZD1222 COVID-19 vaccine. Clones were sequenced by immunoSEQ multiplex PCR, and TCRdb holds only the in-frame ones, with some missing. In the table there are roughly 120,000 clones, 70% to 90% of which are singletons. The sample consisted of peripheral blood, taken on day 0 of MenACWY control vaccination. The receptors stem from an adult in good health. The conserved cysteine and the conserved F or W are not part of the CDR3 here. Fields, in order: J gene, V gene, CDR3 protein.

j_gene: TRBJ1-2
v_gene: TRBV19
CDR3aa: ASSTEGAAGYT

j_gene: TRBJ2-1
v_gene: TRBV6-6
CDR3aa: ASSISGETNEQF

j_gene: TRBJ1-1
v_gene: TRBV11-2
CDR3aa: ASSFSRTEAF

j_gene: TRBJ2-7
v_gene: TRBV24-1
CDR3aa: AAQGHAGKQY

j_gene: TRBJ2-5
v_gene: TRBV5-1
CDR3aa: ASSLGTGDRETQY

j_gene: TRBJ2-5
v_gene: TRBV5-6
CDR3aa: ASSAGFQTQY

j_gene: TRBJ1-1
v_gene: TRBV7-8
CDR3aa: ASTPGMGNTEAF

j_gene: TRBJ1-1
v_gene: TRBV3-1/TRBV3-2
CDR3aa: ASIVKGGTEAF

j_gene: TRBJ2-7
v_gene: TRBV7-9
CDR3aa: ASSDVASGSYEQY

j_gene: TRBJ2-5
v_gene: TRBV11-2
CDR3aa: ASSLVLGQGEETQY